The rows below give T cell receptor beta chains drawn from one sample of a study of shared clonotypes between healthy human individuals. TCRdb's table, derived via immunoSEQ multiplex PCR, lists solely in-frame clones and lacks some. Of approximately 2,200,000 clones in the sample, 85% to 95% were seen once. Sequenced: naive CD8+ T cells from PBMCs. Source of these receptors: a man younger than 35 in good health. Some clones in this sample may be carry-over from other donors' samples. Both conserved end residues are part of each CDR3. D genes are given only for firm matches. Size is stated for part of the rows, as once, few or many counts, or as a class when the clone is expanded.

-	TRBV7-2	TRBJ2-5	-	CASSLALETQYF	TGTGCCAGCAGCTTAGCGCTGGAGACCCAGTACTTC
few	TRBV27	TRBJ1-5	TRBD1	CASSNTGGNQPQHF	TGTGCCAGCAGCAATACAGGGGGAAATCAGCCCCAGCATTTT
-	TRBV4-1	TRBJ2-1	-	CASSEPPSYNEQFF	TGCGCCAGCAGCGAACCACCCTCCTACAATGAGCAGTTCTTC
-	TRBV27	TRBJ1-2	-	CASSSGGVGYTF	TGTGCCAGCAGCTCCGGGGGGGTTGGCTACACCTTC
-	TRBV9	TRBJ2-1	-	CASSVGAPAHEQFF	TGTGCCAGCAGCGTAGGGGCCCCCGCCCATGAGCAGTTCTTC
-	TRBV28	TRBJ2-7	-	CASSLMEGYEQYF	TGTGCCAGCAGCCTGATGGAGGGGTACGAGCAGTACTTC
-	TRBV19	TRBJ2-7	TRBD1	CASSVRQGWNEQYF	TGTGCCAGTAGTGTCCGACAGGGGTGGAACGAGCAGTACTTC
once	TRBV2	TRBJ2-1	-	CASSEGTDNEQFF	TGTGCCAGCAGTGAAGGGACCGACAATGAGCAGTTCTTC
-	TRBV2	TRBJ1-1	TRBD1	CASRGGLNTEAFF	TGTGCCAGCAGAGGGGGCTTGAACACTGAAGCTTTCTTT
-	TRBV7-9	TRBJ1-1	TRBD1	CAIGQGALNTEAFF	TGTGCCATCGGACAGGGGGCCCTGAACACTGAAGCTTTCTTT